What follows are 9 T cell receptor beta chains derived from one specimen sequenced in a study of identical twins. Each CDR3 protein gets one entry after TCRdb re-called the 5' RACE reads with MiXCR. Here the sample spans under 500,000 distinct CDR3 sequences, roughly an eighth being singletons. These sequences were also reported in another study, on yellow fever vaccine responses in identical twins.

The material sequenced was CD4+ T cells sorted from blood. The receptors shown here come from a woman aged 18-29 years in good health.

A few counts support this clonotype. The chain recombines TRBV3-1 with TRBJ2-7; 7 bases agree with TRBD2. V trimming: 6 bases; J trimming: 3 bases; junction bases outside the gene matches: 11. CDR3 length: 15 residues. The germline gives CDR1 LGHDT, CDR2 YNNKEL (reference sequence). CDR3 in DNA: TGTGCCAGCAGTCCCTCCGGAAAGCGGGACTACGAGCAGTACTTC. Translated: CASSPSGKRDYEQYF.

The chain uses TRBV20-1 and TRBJ2-1; D possibly uses TRBD1 or TRBD2 (5 bases each). This CDR3 is built from 16 residues. V lost 5 bases and J 1 base, leaving 18 bases between the germline ends. Germline V gives CDR1 DFQATT, CDR2 SNEGSKA (reference sequence). This chain's CDR3 is CSADPSWGSSYNEQFF. The CDR3 nucleotides are TGCAGTGCTGACCCCTCGTGGGGGTCGTCCTACAATGAGCAGTTCTTC.

The CDR3 DNA is TGTGCCAGCAGCTTTCGAGCAGAAAACATTCAGTACTTC. This translates into CASSFRAENIQYF. The J gene is TRBJ2-4, the V gene TRBV11-2, with D hard to call. CDR1 is SGHAT and CDR2 is FQNNGV in the germline V gene. Trimming removed 3 bases at V and 5 bases at J, with 8 bases between. The CDR3 extends over 13 amino acids.

This clonotype was detected only a few times. At one of its ends the junction is not consistent with the germline gene, which may arise from a read error. The V call is TRBV20-1, the J call TRBJ2-3, with D tentatively TRBD2 (7 bases). The CDR3 has 13 residues. The germline CDR1 and CDR2 sequences are DFQATT and SNEGSKA (reference sequence). The CDR3 sequence: CSAPKGGAETQYF. The CDR3 nucleotides read TGCAGTGCGCCTAAAGGGGGGGCAGAGACGCAGTATTTT.

Comments on this clonotype: A read error may account for a junction end that differs from germline. The chain combines TRBV6-1 with TRBJ2-5; 15 positions match TRBD2. This CDR3 contains 14 residues. The V gene's germline CDR1 is MNHNS and CDR2 SASEGT. In nucleotides, the CDR3 is TGTGCCAGCAGCCAACCGGGACTAGCGGGAGGTCCTCACTTC. Translating gives CASSQPGLAGGPHF.

This clonotype was observed a few times. The chain joins TRBV12-3 or TRBV12-4 to TRBJ2-7; D ambiguous. The CDR3 spans 12 residues. V lost 5 bases and J lost 3, with 8 bases in between. The CDR3 DNA is TGTGCCAGCAGTACCCCCAACTACGAGCAGTACTTC. This sequence encodes CASSTPNYEQYF.

Many counts were recorded for this clonotype. The chain couples TRBV7-2 to TRBJ2-2; D might be TRBD1 (6 bases). From germline, CDR1 is SGHTA and CDR2 FQGNSA. Trimming removed 1 base from V and 7 bases from J, with 16 bases in between. The CDR3 spans 16 residues. In nucleotides, the CDR3 is TGTGCCAGCAGCTTAGAGCCACCAGGGGCTGGCGGGGAGCTGTTTTTT. Its protein is CASSLEPPGAGGELFF.

The chain is built from TRBV12-3 or TRBV12-4 and TRBJ2-3; the match to TRBD1 covers 8 bases. V lost 6 bases to trimming and J lost 4 bases; unmatched junction nucleotides: 3. There are 13 residues in the CDR3. CDR3 loop: CASRDRVADTQYF. The CDR3 DNA is TGTGCCAGCAGGGACAGGGTGGCAGATACGCAGTATTTT.

The rearrangement links TRBV5-6 to TRBJ2-5; TRBD2 agrees at 8 bases. V lost 0 bases, J lost 10 bases, and 5 bases stayed unmatched. The CDR3 contains 13 residues. From germline, CDR1 is SGHDT and CDR2 YYEEEE. CDR3 DNA: TGTGCCAGCAGCTTGGCGACTAGCGCAGACCAGTACTTC. Translation: CASSLATSADQYF. Together with reference TRBV5-6 and TRBJ2-5, the CDR3 gives the full variable domain: DAGVTQSPTHLIKTRGQQVTLRCSPKSGHDTVSWYQQALGQGPQFIFQYYEEEERQRGNFPDRFSGHQFPNYSSELNVNALLLGDSALYLCASSLATSADQYFGPGTRLLVL.